The clone carrying this T cell receptor beta chain was observed once. The data were taken from a study of identical twins. Between the trimmed V and J ends, which lost 1 base and 3 bases, there was a span of 10 bases. Germline-derived CDR1 and CDR2 are KGHSH and LQKENI. This CDR3 region has 14 residues. TCRdb re-called the 5' RACE reads through MiXCR, storing one row per CDR3 protein. Among some 760,000 distinct CDR3 sequences listed, over 15% were seen once. The sample was also linked to a second study, of T cells expressing NK-cell markers.

This receptor was taken from a woman aged 18-35 years in good health. V and J are TRBV18 and TRBJ2-7; a possible D gene is TRBD1 (7 bases). What was sequenced was PBMCs. The CDR3 DNA sequence: TGTGCCAGCTCACCACTCAGGGGGGTCTACGAGCAGTACTTC. It yields the protein CASSPLRGVYEQYF.